This T cell receptor (beta chain) came from a study of T cell responses to AZD1222 COVID-19 vaccine. The method was immunoSEQ multiplex PCR; TCRdb's version includes in-frame clones alone and lacks a portion of them. Among under 150,000 clones, roughly 90% were seen once, and the ten largest hold around 8%. Trimming took 5 bases from V and 8 from J, leaving 10 bases between them. Germline V gene data show CDR1 as SGHTA and CDR2 as FQGTGA. The length of the CDR3 is 12 residues. J is TRBJ2-1 and V is TRBV7-3; D is unclear. This TCR derives from an adult in good health. Sequences were derived from peripheral blood, sampled on day 0 of AZD1222 vaccination. CDR3 nucleotide sequence: TGTGCCAGCAGCGCGACCTTCGATGAGCAGTTCTTC. It specifies CASSATFDEQFF.